One sample yielded the 14 T cell receptor beta chains listed below, sequenced in a study of blood T cell repertoires in COVID-19. This table comes from immunoSEQ multiplex PCR, and its TCRdb copy is limited to in-frame clones, with some not included. This sample carries a few hundred thousand clones, 88% of them seen once, and the ten largest clones take about 5.9%. Sequencing input: peripheral blood. Receptors were obtained from a woman in her thirties with COVID-19, enrolled during active disease.

The chain joins TRBV27 to TRBJ1-1, with 7 bases that match TRBD1. The length of the CDR3 is 15 residues. CDR1 is MNHEY and CDR2 is SMNVEV in the germline V gene (reference sequence). Trimming cost V 5 bases and J 7 bases; bases outside gene matches: 13. CDR3 coding DNA: TGTGCCAGCAGTACAAAGGACCCAGGGACAGATGAAGCTTTCTTT. Its translation: CASSTKDPGTDEAFF.

The chain carries TRBV19 and TRBJ2-1; 11 bases line up with TRBD2. The CDR3 is 15 amino acids. The germline V gene has CDR1 LNHDA and CDR2 SQIVND (reference sequence). Losses at the gene ends were 5 bases for V and 8 bases for J; bases not matched to a gene: 8. Here the CDR3 reads CASSRTSGSGDEQFF. Here the CDR3 DNA reads TGTGCCAGTAGTCGCACTAGCGGGAGTGGAGATGAGCAGTTCTTC.

The V call is TRBV2, the J call TRBJ2-5; tentatively, D is TRBD1 (6 bases). This CDR3 is built from 15 residues. The germline gives CDR1 SNHLY, CDR2 FYNNEI. Trimming removed 5 bases at V and 2 bases at J, with 15 bases between. The CDR3 nucleotides are TGTGCCAGCAGTTCAATAGGACAGCTTCAAGAGACCCAGTACTTC. Translating it yields CASSSIGQLQETQYF.

The rearrangement joins TRBV6-5 to TRBJ1-6, with TRBD1 matching 7 bases. Per germline, CDR1 MNHEY and CDR2 SVGAGI. V gave up 5 bases and J gave up 7 bases; unmatched junction bases: 5. The CDR3 sequence is 14 residues long. The CDR3 protein is CASSNRGMNSPLHF. The DNA of the CDR3 is TGTGCCAGCAGTAACAGGGGAATGAATTCACCCCTCCACTTT.

CDR3 sequence: CASSLRQNTEAFF. The CDR3, as DNA: TGTGCCAGCAGCTTGAGACAGAACACTGAAGCTTTCTTT. The rearrangement uses TRBV5-6 and TRBJ1-1; D uncertain. Between the trimmed V and J ends, which lost 1 base and 1 base, there was a span of 5 bases. CDR1 is SGHDT and CDR2 is YYEEEE in the germline V gene. This CDR3 spans 13 amino acids. Complete variable domain (other parts from reference TRBV5-6 and TRBJ1-1): DAGVTQSPTHLIKTRGQQVTLRCSPKSGHDTVSWYQQALGQGPQFIFQYYEEEERQRGNFPDRFSGHQFPNYSSELNVNALLLGDSALYLCASSLRQNTEAFFGQGTRLTVV.

V is TRBV4-3 and J is TRBJ1-5; the D is unclear. The CDR3 sequence is 15 residues long. V shed 0 bases and J shed 10 bases, with 16 bases lying between them. Germline loops: CDR1 LGHNA, CDR2 YSLEER. CDR3 amino acids: CASSQEAVGSLPQHF. DNA for the CDR3: TGCGCCAGCAGCCAAGAGGCAGTTGGCAGTTTACCCCAGCATTTT.

This sequence joins TRBV2 and TRBJ2-7; 7 positions match TRBD2. Germline assignment: CDR1 SNHLY and CDR2 FYNNEI. This CDR3 spans 15 amino acids. The V gene end was trimmed by 7 bases and the J gene end by 9 bases; junction bases not matched to a gene: 18. CDR3 sequence reads: CASTGVGGGLTWQYF. DNA of the CDR3: TGTGCCAGCACCGGAGTGGGGGGGGGACTTACTTGGCAGTACTTC.

This chain uses TRBV11-2 with TRBJ2-5; 12 nucleotides match TRBD2. The CDR3 totals 17 residues. V shed 1 base, J shed 0 bases, and the junction held 3 bases outside the gene matches. Germline CDR1 reads SGHAT; CDR2 reads FQNNGV. The CDR3 region has the DNA TGTGCCAGCAGCTTAGGGCTAGCGGGGGGGTACCAAGAGACCCAGTACTTC. Translation: CASSLGLAGGYQETQYF.

This rearrangement joins TRBV10-1 to TRBJ2-7; a possible D gene is TRBD1 (6 bases). V shed 2 bases and J shed 0 bases, with 8 bases lying between them. CDR1 and CDR2 (germline): WNHNN, SYGVQD (reference sequence). The CDR3 totals 14 residues. For the CDR3, the DNA is TGCGCCAGCAGTGAGGGACAGAGCTCCTACGAGCAGTACGTC. Protein product: CASSEGQSSYEQYV.

The chain is built from TRBV6-2 or TRBV6-3 and TRBJ2-3, with D maybe TRBD1 (5 bases). This CDR3 has 14 amino acids. Germline CDR1 MNHEY, CDR2 SVGEGT. The ends were cut back, 3 bases at V and 0 bases at J, with 7 bases in the middle. The CDR3 sequence is CASSYGHSTDTQYF. CDR3 nucleotide sequence: TGTGCCAGCAGTTATGGACACAGCACAGATACGCAGTATTTT.

This clone has only one observation. The chain has TRBV6-4 and TRBJ2-1; perhaps TRBD2 as D (5 bases). Trimming cost V 0 bases and J 0 bases, with 9 bases left between them. Per germline, CDR1 MRHNA and CDR2 SNTAGT. The CDR3 is 16 amino acids. CDR3 sequence reads: CASSDSRGSSYNEQFF. The CDR3 coding sequence is TGTGCCAGCAGTGACTCCCGGGGAAGCTCCTACAATGAGCAGTTCTTC.

In DNA, the CDR3 is TGTGCTAGTGGTCCGGACAGGGGCACTGAAGCTTTCTTT. Its protein is CASGPDRGTEAFF. The chain is built from TRBV12-5 and TRBJ1-1; the match to TRBD1 covers 9 bases. With V trimmed by 5 bases and J by 4 bases, 2 bases remained unmatched. In germline, CDR1 is LGHNT, CDR2 FRNRAP. This CDR3 comprises 13 residues.

Regarding this clone: The junction departs from the called germline gene at one end, perhaps through a read error. The chain combines TRBV7-7 with TRBJ2-6, with a possible D match to TRBD1 (5 bases). Germline V gives CDR1 SSHAT, CDR2 FNYEAQ (reference sequence). The CDR3 is made up of 20 amino acids. The CDR3 region is CASSLSPGKKTPSGANVLTF. The CDR3 region has the DNA TGTGCTAGCAGCTTAAGTCCAGGGAAGAAAACCCCCTCTGGGGCCAACGTCCTGACTTTC.

The chain joins TRBV6-2 or TRBV6-3 to TRBJ1-5; possibly TRBD1 for D (6 bases). V dropped 5 bases and J dropped 2 bases, with 13 bases sitting between them. CDR3 length: 15 residues. Germline CDR1 and CDR2: MNHEY and SVGEGT. In DNA form, the CDR3 reads TGTGCCAGCAGTCCAGGACAGACCCGCAATCAGCCCCAGCATTTT. It translates to CASSPGQTRNQPQHF.